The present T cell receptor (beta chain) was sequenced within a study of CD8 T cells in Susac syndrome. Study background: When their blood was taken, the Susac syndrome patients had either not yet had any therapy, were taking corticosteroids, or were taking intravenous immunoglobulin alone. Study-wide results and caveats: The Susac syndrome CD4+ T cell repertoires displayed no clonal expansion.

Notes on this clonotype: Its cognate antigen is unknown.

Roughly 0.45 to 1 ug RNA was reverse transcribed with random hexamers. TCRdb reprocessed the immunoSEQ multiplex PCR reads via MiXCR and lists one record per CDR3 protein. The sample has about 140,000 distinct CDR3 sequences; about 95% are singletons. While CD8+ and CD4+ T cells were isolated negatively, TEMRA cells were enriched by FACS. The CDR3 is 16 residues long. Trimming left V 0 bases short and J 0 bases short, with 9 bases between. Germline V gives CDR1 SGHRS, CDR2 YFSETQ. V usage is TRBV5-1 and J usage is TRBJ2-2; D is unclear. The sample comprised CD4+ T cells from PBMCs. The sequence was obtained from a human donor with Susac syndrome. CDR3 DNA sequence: TGCGCCAGCAGCTTGGCCGGCTCCTCGAACACCGGGGAGCTGTTTTTT. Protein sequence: CASSLAGSSNTGELFF.